These 18 T cell receptor beta chains were sequenced from one sample in a study of blood T cell repertoires in COVID-19. Assay: immunoSEQ multiplex PCR; the TCRdb copy retains only in-frame clones and omits some. The sample shows about 160,000 clones, about 90% of them seen only once. The sequenced sample was peripheral blood. Receptors were obtained from a man aged 25-40 years with COVID-19, enrolled during active disease.

The rearrangement links TRBV7-9 to TRBJ2-1, with TRBD2 identical over 11 bases. V lost 4 bases and J lost 4; bases outside the gene matches: 3. CDR1 and CDR2 (germline): SEHNR, FQNEAQ (reference sequence). The CDR3 totals 15 residues. Written as DNA, the CDR3 is TGTGCCAGCAGCTCGGGACTAGCGGAGTACAATGAGCAGTTCTTC. This sequence encodes CASSSGLAEYNEQFF. The full variable domain, rest sourced from reference TRBV7-9 and TRBJ2-1, is DTGVSQNPRHKITKRGQNVTFRCDPISEHNRLYWYRQTLGQGPEFLTYFQNEAQLEKSRLLSDRFSAERPKGSFSTLEIQRTEQGDSAMYLCASSSGLAEYNEQFFGPGTRLTVL.

The V and J genes are TRBV4-3 and TRBJ2-1; 8 bases agree with TRBD1. V shed 4 bases, J shed 5 bases, and the junction held 7 bases outside the gene matches. The CDR3 consists of 15 residues. Germline assignment: CDR1 LGHNA and CDR2 YSLEER. The CDR3, as DNA: TGCGCCAGCAGCCGAGGACAGGGAAGGGACAATGAGCAGTTCTTC. Its translation: CASSRGQGRDNEQFF.

This chain links TRBV28 with TRBJ1-6; a weak D match, TRBD1 (6 bases). Germline V gene lookup returns CDR1 MDHEN and CDR2 SYDVKM. V dropped 6 bases and J dropped 3 bases, with 15 bases sitting between them. The CDR3 totals 16 residues. CDR3 DNA sequence: TGTGCCAGCAGGATTGGGGGGGGCATCTATAATTCACCCCTCCACTTT. It translates to CASRIGGGIYNSPLHF.

The V and J genes are TRBV11-2 and TRBJ1-5; D unclear. This CDR3 comprises 15 residues. Germline values: CDR1 SGHAT, CDR2 FQNNGV. The V end lost 0 bases, the J end lost 7 bases, and 13 bases lay between the germline ends. The chain's CDR3 is CASSLDQMAAQPQHF. As DNA, the CDR3 is TGTGCCAGCAGCTTAGATCAAATGGCGGCCCAGCCCCAGCATTTT.

The chain recombines TRBV7-2 with TRBJ1-1, with 7 bases identical to TRBD1. With V trimmed by 5 bases and J by 4 bases, 4 bases remained unmatched. The CDR3 length is 13 residues. The germline CDR1 and CDR2 sequences are SGHTA and FQGNSA. DNA for the CDR3: TGTGCCAGCAGCAAACAGGGGAGCACTGAAGCTTTCTTT. It is translated as CASSKQGSTEAFF. Filled out from reference TRBV7-2 and TRBJ1-1, the complete variable domain reads GAGVSQSPSNKVTEKGKDVELRCDPISGHTALYWYRQSLGQGLEFLIYFQGNSAPDKSGLPSDRFSAERTGGSVSTLTIQRTQQEDSAVYLCASSKQGSTEAFFGQGTRLTVV.

V is TRBV20-1 and J is TRBJ2-3; D gene unclear. Looked up from germline, CDR1 is DFQATT and CDR2 is SNEGSKA (reference sequence). The CDR3 runs to 17 residues. V shed 3 bases and J shed 3 bases, with 22 bases lying between them. CDR3 DNA: TGCAGTGCTAGTGTGATCGGGTCCCTTCCCCCGACAGATACGCAGTATTTT. Translated: CSASVIGSLPPTDTQYF.

This sequence joins TRBV7-3 and TRBJ2-2; TRBD2 agrees at 7 bases. The V gene's germline CDR1 is SGHTA and CDR2 FQGTGA. This CDR3 contains 14 residues. V was pared by 6 bases and J by 4 bases, with 5 bases of the junction left unmatched. CDR3 sequence: CASRPPGGTGELFF. The CDR3 DNA sequence: TGTGCCAGCAGACCGCCGGGGGGCACCGGGGAGCTGTTTTTT.

The chain couples TRBV6-4 to TRBJ1-1; D uncertain. V lost 6 bases and J 0 bases, leaving 8 bases between the germline ends. The CDR3 extends over 13 amino acids. Germline assignment: CDR1 MRHNA and CDR2 SNTAGT. CDR3 sequence: CASRQSLNTEAFF. The CDR3 bases are TGTGCCAGCAGACAGAGCTTGAACACTGAAGCTTTCTTT.

This clone was seen once. The chain links TRBV18 to TRBJ1-2; D uncertain. The germline V gene encodes CDR1 KGHSH and CDR2 LQKENI. This CDR3 is 15 amino acids long. The V end was cut by 6 bases, the J end by 2 bases, with 16 bases between. CDR3 loop: CASSLDLGENYGYTF. CDR3 DNA: TGTGCCAGCTCTCTCGACCTGGGAGAAAACTATGGCTACACCTTC.

The rearrangement uses TRBV11-2 and TRBJ2-7; 7 positions agree with TRBD2. From germline, CDR1 is SGHAT and CDR2 FQNNGV. The ends lost 7 bases at V and 5 bases at J; junction bases unmatched: 2. The CDR3 contains 11 residues. The CDR3 region is CASMGGDEQYF. CDR3 DNA sequence: TGTGCCAGCATGGGAGGGGACGAGCAGTACTTC.

V gene TRBV19 combines with J gene TRBJ1-2, with a possible D match to TRBD1 (5 bases). The CDR3 has 15 amino acids. Germline V gene lookup returns CDR1 LNHDA and CDR2 SQIVND (reference sequence). V was clipped by 3 bases and J by 4 bases, with 15 bases between them. The CDR3 nucleotides read TGTGCCAGTAGTATTCAGGGCGGTACTGGCTATGGCTACACCTTC. Translation gives CASSIQGGTGYGYTF.

This clone was detected only a few times. The J gene is TRBJ2-7, the V gene TRBV14, with 10 nucleotides matching TRBD1. CDR3 length: 15 amino acids. The ends lost 4 bases at V and 9 bases at J; junction bases unmatched: 12. Germline V gene lookup returns CDR1 SGHDN and CDR2 FVKESK. CDR3: CASSPPGQGRSWQYF. In DNA, the CDR3 is TGTGCCAGCAGCCCGCCGGGACAGGGGCGGTCATGGCAGTACTTC.

This chain links TRBV6-6 with TRBJ2-7; D is possibly TRBD1 (5 bases). There are 13 residues in the CDR3. V gave up 5 bases and J gave up 5 bases, with 13 bases separating them. Germline V gene data show CDR1 as MNHNY and CDR2 as SVGAGI (reference sequence). The CDR3 region has the DNA TGTGCCAGCAGTCAACAGGAAGGCAACGAGCAGTACTTC. The encoded protein is CASSQQEGNEQYF.

This clone was picked up one time. V gene TRBV4-3 combines with J gene TRBJ2-1; D is undetermined. The V gene lost 0 bases and the J gene lost 4 bases, with 10 bases spanning the gap. The V gene's germline CDR1 is LGHNA and CDR2 YSLEER. This CDR3 has 15 amino acids. CDR3 protein: CASSQEGPPYNEQFF. In nucleotides, the CDR3 is TGCGCCAGCAGCCAAGAGGGCCCACCTTACAATGAGCAGTTCTTC.

The rearrangement joins TRBV5-1 to TRBJ1-1; D is possibly TRBD1 (5 bases). The germline gives CDR1 SGHRS, CDR2 YFSETQ. Trimming pared 2 bases from V and 4 bases from J, leaving 12 bases between. The CDR3 is 14 residues long. In DNA form, the CDR3 reads TGCGCCAGCAGCTTAAGGGACGGGGGCACTGAAGCTTTCTTT. This codes for CASSLRDGGTEAFF.

The chain combines TRBV7-9 with TRBJ2-5; 8 bases fit TRBD2. This CDR3 has 14 amino acids. After removal of 4 bases from V and 3 bases from J, the junction contained 4 bases not matched to a gene. Germline lookup yields CDR1 SEHNR and CDR2 FQNEAQ (reference sequence). The DNA of the CDR3 is TGTGCCAGCAGCTCCGGACTAGCCAAAGAGACCCAGTACTTC. Its protein is CASSSGLAKETQYF.

V and J are TRBV7-8 and TRBJ1-1, with D unclear. The CDR3 length is 14 residues. The ends were cut back, 2 bases at V and 5 bases at J, with 12 bases in the middle. Germline V CDR1 and CDR2: SGHVS, FQNEAQ. The CDR3 DNA reads as TGTGCCAGCAGCTTAATCTGGCGGGGAACTGAAGCTTTCTTT. It codes for CASSLIWRGTEAFF.

The chain joins TRBV7-3 to TRBJ1-6, with 7 bases aligning to TRBD1. CDR3 length: 14 residues. Trimming cost V 5 bases and J 7 bases; bases outside gene matches: 5. Germline CDR1 and CDR2: SGHTA and FQGTGA. DNA of the CDR3: TGTGCCAGCAGCATCGGACAGGAGAATTCACCCCTCCACTTT. Translation: CASSIGQENSPLHF.